The T cell receptor (beta chain) described here comes from a study of regulatory T cells in long-lasting Graves disease. Time point described: newly diagnosed GD, antithyroid drugs for less than 3 months. Isolated PBMC RNA provided the starting material for the TCR library. CDR3 regions were amplified by Arm-PCR using iRepertoire HTBI primers to build TCR beta libraries. TCRdb redid the calling of the multiplex PCR reads with MiXCR, one entry per CDR3 protein. Of 300,000 to 400,000 distinct CDR3 sequences in the sample, around a sixth were seen once. This clonotype appeared many times. Between the trimmed V and J ends, which lost 0 bases and 2 bases, there was a span of 14 bases. Germline CDR1 SQVTM, CDR2 ANQGSEA. The CDR3 totals 15 residues.

This sequence originates from a female donor with Graves disease. This sample comprised peripheral blood mononuclear cells (PBMCs), obtained at new diagnosis, from a patient treated with antithyroid drugs. The chain couples TRBV29-1 to TRBJ2-7; D possibly matches TRBD1 or TRBD2 (5 bases each). CDR3: CSVEDSSGSAYEQYF. The DNA of the CDR3 is TGCAGCGTTGAAGATAGTTCAGGGAGTGCCTACGAGCAGTACTTC.